Following are 20 T cell receptor beta chains from one sample sequenced in a study of regulatory T cells in long-lasting Graves disease (dated by TCRdb to 2020 to 2023). Libraries were prepared through multiplex PCR. These reads were obtained on an Illumina HiSeq 4000. TCR beta libraries were built with iRepertoire HTBI primers and Arm-PCR amplification of CDR3 regions. TCRdb handled the public reads itself, with Q25 trimming in fastp and clone calling in MiXCR, and kept productive beta chains. Each CDR3 protein appears once, grouped with its most common genes and DNA. Here the sample has hundreds of thousands of distinct CDR3 sequences; 15% to 20% occur a single time. 20% to 25% of the sample goes to the ten largest clones. Reading the label with the study, this specimen's time point is: newly diagnosed GD, antithyroid drugs for less than 3 months. RNA was extracted from PBMCs in TRIzol for both TCR sequencing and RNA sequencing.

These data are also associated with another study on T cells in Graves' hyperthyroidism and ophthalmopathy.

Sequencing was performed on peripheral blood mononuclear cells (PBMCs), taken at new diagnosis, from a patient treated with antithyroid drugs. Receptors were obtained from a woman aged 35 to 60 with Graves disease. Donor details come from another sample of the same person, matched by shared clones.

This clonotype showed up many times. The V and J genes are TRBV6-1 and TRBJ2-7, with D perhaps being TRBD1 or TRBD2 (6 bases each). The CDR3 covers 14 residues. The germline V gene encodes CDR1 MNHNS and CDR2 SASEGT. V was trimmed by 6 bases and J by 4 bases, leaving 16 bases between them. CDR3 protein: CASRPRGGRYEQYF. CDR3 nucleotide sequence: TGTGCCAGCAGACCTAGAGGGGGGCGTTACGAGCAGTACTTC.

Only a few counts were recorded for this clonotype. The chain carries TRBV6-1 and TRBJ2-3; D remains unclear. Germline CDR1 and CDR2: MNHNS and SASEGT. The CDR3 sequence is 12 residues long. V was trimmed by 7 bases and J by 4 bases, leaving 9 bases between them. CDR3 coding DNA: TGTGCCAGCACCGGGTCCGCAGATACGCAGTATTTT. Translating gives CASTGSADTQYF.

This clonotype was picked up many times. The chain couples TRBV20-1 to TRBJ1-2, with 8 bases that match TRBD1. The V gene end was trimmed by 3 bases and the J gene end by 0 bases; junction bases not matched to a gene: 3. CDR1 DFQATT and CDR2 SNEGSKA come from the germline V gene (reference sequence). This CDR3 is 14 amino acids long. In DNA, the CDR3 is TGCAGTGCTAGTCGACAGGGGTCTAACTATGGCTACACCTTC. This encodes CSASRQGSNYGYTF.

CDR3 bases: TGTGCCAGCAGCCCGGCCCCTGGGCCTTCTGGCCTATACGAGCAGTACTTC. Its translation is CASSPAPGPSGLYEQYF. The rearrangement joins TRBV7-3 to TRBJ2-7; D is uncertain. Germline V gene data show CDR1 as SGHTA and CDR2 as FQGTGA. V lost 5 bases and J 4 bases, leaving 24 bases between the germline ends. This CDR3 has 17 residues.

The J gene is TRBJ2-5, the V gene TRBV5-1, with TRBD2 matching 9 bases. The CDR3 is made up of 16 amino acids. Germline-derived CDR1 and CDR2 are SGHRS and YFSETQ. V lost 4 bases to trimming and J lost 5 bases; unmatched junction nucleotides: 12. The CDR3 reads CASSPLPKTSGETQYF. The CDR3 coding sequence is TGCGCCAGCAGCCCCCTACCCAAAACTAGCGGGGAGACCCAGTACTTC.

Only a few counts were recorded for this clonotype. The rearrangement uses TRBV5-1 and TRBJ1-1, with D perhaps matching TRBD1 (5 bases). Looked up from germline, CDR1 is SGHRS and CDR2 is YFSETQ. The length of the CDR3 is 15 residues. Trimming took off 5 bases at V and 5 bases at J, with 19 bases between the two ends. This chain's CDR3 is CASRLTGTPETEAFF. Here the CDR3 DNA reads TGCGCCAGCAGACTAACCGGGACTCCCGAGACTGAAGCTTTCTTT.

The J gene is TRBJ2-7, the V gene TRBV19; 9 nucleotides agree with TRBD1. The junction had 4 bases not matched to a gene; V was cut back by 6 bases and J by 4 bases. The CDR3 is made up of 13 amino acids. Germline V CDR1 and CDR2: LNHDA, SQIVND (reference sequence). The chain's CDR3 is CASRPDRGYEQYF. CDR3 bases: TGTGCCAGTAGACCGGACAGGGGTTACGAGCAGTACTTC.

This clonotype has ten or more counts. The chain is built from TRBV2 and TRBJ1-1; tentatively, D is TRBD1 (5 bases). V was trimmed by 8 bases and J by 11 bases, leaving 18 bases between them. Germline CDR1 and CDR2: SNHLY and FYNNEI. CDR3 length equals 12 residues. CDR3 nucleotide sequence: TGTGCCAGCGGAGGGGAGAGGCCAGGGGCTTTCTTT. Protein product: CASGGERPGAFF.

In this sample, this clonotype turned up many times. The rearrangement uses TRBV5-1 and TRBJ2-1, with a possible D match to TRBD2 (6 bases). This CDR3 contains 15 residues. Germline V gene lookup returns CDR1 SGHRS and CDR2 YFSETQ. The V and J ends lost 1 base and 7 bases respectively, with 15 bases between them. Written as DNA, the CDR3 is TGCGCCAGCAGCTTGACGAGTGGGCTAGCGAATGAGCAGTTCTTC. It yields the protein CASSLTSGLANEQFF.

This clonotype occurred many times. This chain uses TRBV10-3 with TRBJ2-7, with TRBD1 identical over 8 bases. CDR1 is ENHRY, CDR2 SYGVKD, per germline. This CDR3 comprises 13 residues. The trim removed 3 bases at V and 6 bases at J, leaving 4 bases unmatched. The CDR3 sequence is CAISEDRGTEQYF. DNA of the CDR3: TGTGCCATCAGTGAAGACAGGGGTACCGAGCAGTACTTC.

The table lists this clonotype with a few counts. This may be a read error: a much more frequent sequence differs by one nucleotide. J is TRBJ2-7 and V is TRBV6-1, with 7 positions matching TRBD1. V was pared by 6 bases and J by 2 bases, with 7 bases of the junction left unmatched. The CDR3 sequence is 14 residues long. Germline V gene data show CDR1 as MNHNS and CDR2 as SASEGT. The CDR3 sequence: CASRAGTEAYEQYF. The CDR3 DNA follows: TGTGCCAGCAGGGCCGGGACAGAGGCCTACGAGCAGTACTTC.

This clonotype was detected only a few times. The chain joins TRBV11-2 to TRBJ2-3; a weak D match, TRBD2 (6 bases). CDR1 is SGHAT, CDR2 FQNNGV, per germline. Trimming left V 2 bases short and J 1 base short, with 10 bases between. The CDR3 is 15 amino acids. This CDR3 is CASSLRPGGTDTQYF. In DNA form, the CDR3 reads TGTGCCAGCAGCTTACGGCCGGGGGGCACAGATACGCAGTATTTT.

This clonotype has just a few counts. The junction departs from germline at one end; a sequencing error may be responsible. V is TRBV28 and J is TRBJ1-1, with D unclear. The CDR3 spans 11 residues. CDR1 is MDHEN and CDR2 is SYDVKM in the germline V gene. In nucleotides, the CDR3 is TGTGCCAGCAGGTTATGGGCTGAAGCTTTCTTT. Translating gives CASRLWAEAFF.

The chain couples TRBV9 to TRBJ1-2, with unresolved D. The V end lost 4 bases, the J end lost 2 bases, and 12 bases lay between the germline ends. CDR1 is SGDLS, CDR2 YYNGEE, per germline. The CDR3 is 14 residues long. This CDR3 is CASSPTSDNYGYTF. As DNA, the CDR3 is TGTGCCAGCAGCCCCACCTCAGACAACTATGGCTACACCTTC.

Only a few counts were recorded for this clonotype. The genes are TRBV3-1 and TRBJ2-4; 8 bases map to TRBD2. CDR1 and CDR2 from the germline V gene are LGHDT and YNNKEL (reference sequence). CDR3 length equals 14 residues. Losses at the gene ends were 0 bases for V and 15 bases for J; bases not matched to a gene: 10. CDR3 DNA: TGTGCCAGCAGCCAAGAATTCCGGGGGGGATTTAGGTACTTC. This codes for CASSQEFRGGFRYF.

In its sample, this clonotype was seen many times. The J gene is TRBJ1-2, the V gene TRBV12-3 or TRBV12-4, with TRBD1 identical over 10 bases. V dropped 5 bases and J dropped 10; count of bases not matched to a gene: 7. CDR3 size: 13 residues. CDR3 sequence reads: CASSRGTGEIYTF. The CDR3 DNA follows: TGTGCCAGCAGTCGCGGGACAGGGGAGATCTACACCTTC.

The chain links TRBV2 to TRBJ1-2; weak D call: TRBD1 (5 bases). Germline V gene data show CDR1 as SNHLY and CDR2 as FYNNEI. This CDR3 comprises 12 residues. V lost 5 bases, J lost 7 bases, and 11 bases lay in between. The CDR3 reads CASSFREGGYTF. CDR3 nucleotide sequence: TGTGCCAGCAGTTTCAGGGAGGGTGGCTACACCTTC.

To note about this clonotype: A much more abundant neighbour one base away suggests this may be a read error. The chain recombines TRBV5-1 with TRBJ1-4, with a possible D match to TRBD1 (6 bases). Germline loops: CDR1 SGHRS, CDR2 YFSETQ. This CDR3 is built from 14 residues. This chain's CDR3 is CAGSDGTSDEKLFF. In DNA form, the CDR3 reads TGCGCCGGCAGCGATGGGACATCTGATGAAAAACTGTTTTTT.

This clonotype was seen ten or more times. The V and J genes are TRBV28 and TRBJ1-2; D is unclear. The germline gives CDR1 MDHEN, CDR2 SYDVKM. Trimming left V 5 bases short and J 8 bases short, with 9 bases between. The CDR3 consists of 11 residues. The CDR3 sequence is CASSRSEGYTF. In DNA, the CDR3 is TGTGCCAGCAGTCGCTCTGAAGGCTACACCTTC.

Only a few counts were recorded for this clonotype. V usage is TRBV4-1 and J usage is TRBJ2-1; D might be TRBD2 (6 bases). Between the trimmed V and J ends, which lost 2 bases and 8 bases, there was a span of 22 bases. CDR3 length: 17 amino acids. Germline V gene lookup returns CDR1 MGHRA and CDR2 YSYEKL. CDR3 amino acids: CASSQIPPSTSRDEQFF. Here the CDR3 DNA reads TGCGCCAGCAGCCAAATACCACCCTCCACTAGCAGGGATGAGCAGTTCTTC.